Given below is one T cell receptor (beta chain) in context. Per germline, CDR1 SGHDT and CDR2 YYEEEE. This CDR3 is 13 amino acids long. V dropped 4 bases and J dropped 4; count of bases not matched to a gene: 3. This sample was taken from a study of identical twins. All of the donors were Caucasians in good health. From the 5' RACE reads, TCRdb called clonotypes with MiXCR, one entry per CDR3 protein. The table includes approximately 500,000 distinct CDR3 sequences, around 24% detected once. In addition, the sample was reused for a study of T cells expressing NK-cell markers.

Sequencing was performed on CD4+ T cells sorted from blood. The gene calls are TRBV5-6 and TRBJ2-7, with 9 nucleotides matching TRBD1. This receptor was obtained from a woman aged 18-29 years in good health. DNA for the CDR3: TGTGCCAGCAGCGACAGGGGGAGGTACGAGCAGTACTTC. Residues: CASSDRGRYEQYF.